This T cell receptor (beta chain) was sequenced in a study of shared clonotypes between healthy human individuals (dated by TCRdb to between 2020 and 2021). Context from the whole study: The cohort included a few men and a couple of women between 18 and 49 years of age. For each donor, three plates each were used for CD4 naive and CD4 memory, two plates were used for CD8 naive, and one plate was used for CD8 memory. Between about 0.9 and 10 billion PBMCs per donor were obtained by leukapheresis. To increase sequencing depth and limit assay-specific biases, TCR repertoire library preparation and sequencing were carried out by different laboratories using diverse techniques. The study deeply sequenced blood TCR repertoires of about 5 healthy adults to estimate repertoire size and the extent of clonotype sharing between individuals. The investigation overall reported the following: Because the study included only a small number of donors, the genetic and exposure-history diversity represented was limited. Pairwise subsampling led to the expectation that sequencing depth would affect the degree of clonotype sharing among donors. Roughly 5% of naive CD4, 3.5% of naive CD8, 2.3% of memory CD4, and over 0.35% of memory CD8 clonotypes were shared across several donors. Larger estimated clonotype richness was generally found for naive subsets than for memory subsets. Compared with non-shared clonotypes, the clonotypes found in all four sorted-subset donors had higher generation probabilities. Sampling was limited to blood, and TCR repertoires in tissue likely differ from TCR repertoires in blood. Rarefaction of sorted-subset datasets indicated incomplete sequencing despite the large sequencing depth.

Healthy HIV-negative adults with no recently reported acute infections or vaccinations were included as donors. Only Caucasian adults living in Nashville, Tennessee, USA were represented among the donors. CD4+ T cells were enriched by magnetic negative selection, after which naive cells were positively selected on CD45RA and the negative fraction was taken as the memory subset. Blood was collected by leukapheresis, and PBMCs were isolated by Ficoll-Histopaque density gradient centrifugation and then cryopreserved in liquid nitrogen vapor phase. Purity and quantity of every magnetically sorted T cell population were checked by analytical flow cytometry. Genomic DNA was isolated from each sorted fraction and quantified by UV absorbance on a Nanodrop 2000c. With regard to this clone: Its target antigen remains unknown. Nothing much larger sits one base from this clone, and base qualities are not available.

TCR CDR3 regions were amplified from genomic DNA by multiplex PCR using the deep immunoSEQ assay. For each cell subset, the extracted genomic DNA was distributed evenly across all wells of several immunoSEQ 96-well plates, and each plate served as one replicate. For sorted subsets, roughly 190 ng of genomic DNA, equivalent to around 31,000 T cell genomes, went into each replicate PCR. Purified libraries were quantified with a Qubit 3.0 fluorometer, sized on a Bioanalyzer 2100, and re-quantified with the KAPA Library Quantification kit. Every immunoSEQ 96-well plate was sequenced on a dedicated single-read 150-cycle Illumina NextSeq 550 flow cell. As for the authors' bioinformatics: The immunoSEQ output contained only junctional sequences without quality scores, so filtering could not match that applied to full-length reads. Sequences were annotated with PyIR, a Python wrapper for IgBLAST v1.9, using IMGT germline references to assign V/J genes and CDR3. Reads with weak V/J assignments (E-value above 1e-6), missing CDR3, stop codons, out-of-frame junctions, or ambiguous translated residues were removed. A V3J clonotype was defined by an identical inferred V gene, J gene, and CDR3 amino acid sequence. To compute the percentage overlap between repertoires, the number of shared unique clonotypes was divided by the size of the smaller repertoire. RTK rarefaction, the Chao1 estimator, and Recon v2.1 estimates of unobserved clonotypes were used to assess repertoire richness. For all TCRbeta clonotypes obtained by the gDNA method from several donors, generation probabilities were computed with OLGA. In TCRdb, the immuneACCESS table is reduced to in-frame sequences with V and J assigned. These tables do not hold every clone; where another copy was compared, an unresolved V gene accounts for under half, and the others remain unexplained. V and J calls and clone size come straight from that table; D and trimming were deduced from the DNA. The sample has approximately 1.1 million clones on record, 78% of them singletons. More than 0.5% of the sample is taken by the ten largest.

The material sequenced was memory CD4+ T cells from PBMCs. The cell subset or site label on this specimen signifies: CD45RA-negative fraction. This TCR was recovered from a man aged 18-30 years in good health. Some clones in this sample may be carry-over from other donors' samples.

The CDR3 amino acid sequence is: CASTLYRGSNQPQHF. The nucleotide sequence reads TGTGCCAGCACCCTTTACAGGGGGAGCAATCAGCCCCAGCATTTT. The chain employs TRBV2 and TRBJ1-5; 8 bases in the middle match TRBD1. The CDR1 and CDR2 encoded by the germline V gene are SNHLY and FYNNEI. V lost 7 bases and J lost 1 base, and the count of bases not matched to a germline gene is 6. The CDR3 spans 15 residues, from the cysteine through the phenylalanine. This entry keeps only the CDR3 DNA: 45 bases, framed from base 1.